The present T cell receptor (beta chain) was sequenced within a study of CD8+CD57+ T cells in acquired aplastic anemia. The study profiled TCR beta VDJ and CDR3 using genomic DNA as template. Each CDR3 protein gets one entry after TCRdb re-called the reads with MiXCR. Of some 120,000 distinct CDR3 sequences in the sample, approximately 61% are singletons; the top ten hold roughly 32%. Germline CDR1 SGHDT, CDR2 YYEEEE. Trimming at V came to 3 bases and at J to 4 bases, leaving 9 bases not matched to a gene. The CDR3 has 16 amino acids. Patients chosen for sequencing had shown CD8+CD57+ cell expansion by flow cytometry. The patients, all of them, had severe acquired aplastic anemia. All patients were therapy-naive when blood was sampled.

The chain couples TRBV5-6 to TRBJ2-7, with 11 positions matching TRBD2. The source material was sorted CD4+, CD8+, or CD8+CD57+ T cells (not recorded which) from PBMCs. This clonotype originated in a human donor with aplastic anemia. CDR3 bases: TGTGCCAGCAGCTCGACCACTAGCGGGAGATCATACGAGCAGTACTTC. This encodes CASSSTTSGRSYEQYF.